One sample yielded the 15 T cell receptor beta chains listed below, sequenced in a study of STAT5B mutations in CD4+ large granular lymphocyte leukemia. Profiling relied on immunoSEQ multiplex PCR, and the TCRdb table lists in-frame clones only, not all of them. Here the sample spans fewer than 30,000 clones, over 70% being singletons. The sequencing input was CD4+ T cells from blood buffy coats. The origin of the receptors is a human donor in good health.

CDR3 protein: CASSPGGASGPQETQYF. In DNA form, the CDR3 reads TGCGCCAGCAGCCCGGGGGGGGCTAGCGGGCCACAAGAGACCCAGTACTTC. V is TRBV5-1 and J is TRBJ2-5; 8 bases align to TRBD2. Germline V lookup: CDR1 SGHRS, CDR2 YFSETQ. CDR3 length: 17 residues. Unmatched junction bases numbered 13, after V lost 4 bases and J lost 2 bases.

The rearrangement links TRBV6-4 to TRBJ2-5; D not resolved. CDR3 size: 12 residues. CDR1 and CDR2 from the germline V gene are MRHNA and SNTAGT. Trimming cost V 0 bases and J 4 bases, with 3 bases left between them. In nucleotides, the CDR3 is TGTGCCAGCAGTGACTCGGGAGAGACCCAGTACTTC. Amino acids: CASSDSGETQYF.

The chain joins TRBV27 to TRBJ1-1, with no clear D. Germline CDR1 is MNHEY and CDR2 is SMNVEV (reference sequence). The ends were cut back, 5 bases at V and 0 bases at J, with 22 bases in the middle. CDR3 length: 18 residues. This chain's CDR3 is CASSPLKTAARVNTEAFF. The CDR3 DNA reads TGTGCCAGCAGTCCCCTAAAAACAGCCGCCCGGGTGAACACTGAAGCTTTCTTT.

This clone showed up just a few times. CDR3 protein: CAISEPNQPQHF. CDR3 DNA sequence: TGTGCCATCAGTGAACCGAATCAGCCCCAGCATTTT. The chain is built from TRBV10-3 and TRBJ1-5; D is ambiguous. V gave up 3 bases and J gave up 4 bases, with 4 bases separating them. The CDR3 sequence is 12 residues long. Germline V gene lookup returns CDR1 ENHRY and CDR2 SYGVKD.

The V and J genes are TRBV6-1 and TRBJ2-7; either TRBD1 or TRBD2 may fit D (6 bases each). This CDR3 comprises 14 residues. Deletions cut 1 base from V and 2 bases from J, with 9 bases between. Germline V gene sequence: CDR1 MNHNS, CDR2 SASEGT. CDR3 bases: TGTGCCAGCAGTGAAGAAGGGGGGCCCTACGAGCAGTACTTC. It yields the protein CASSEEGGPYEQYF.

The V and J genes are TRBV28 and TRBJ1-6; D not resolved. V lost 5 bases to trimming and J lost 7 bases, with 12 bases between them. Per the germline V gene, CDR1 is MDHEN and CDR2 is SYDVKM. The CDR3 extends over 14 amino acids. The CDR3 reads CASSPTTGNSPLHF. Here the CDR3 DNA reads TGTGCCAGCAGTCCCACAACGGGGAATTCACCCCTCCACTTT.

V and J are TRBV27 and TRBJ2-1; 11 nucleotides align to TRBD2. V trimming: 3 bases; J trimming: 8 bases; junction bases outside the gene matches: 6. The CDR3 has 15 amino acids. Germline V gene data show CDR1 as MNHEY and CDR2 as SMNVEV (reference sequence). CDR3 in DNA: TGTGCCAGCAGTTTCGTACTAGCGGGAGTGGATGAGCAGTTCTTC. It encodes CASSFVLAGVDEQFF.

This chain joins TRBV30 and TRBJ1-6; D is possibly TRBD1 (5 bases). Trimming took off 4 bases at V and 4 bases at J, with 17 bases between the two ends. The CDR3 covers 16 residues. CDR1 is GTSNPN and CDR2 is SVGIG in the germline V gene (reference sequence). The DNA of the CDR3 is TGTGCCTGGAAAAACCCCCTTGGGGCTTATAATTCACCCCTCCACTTT. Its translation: CAWKNPLGAYNSPLHF.

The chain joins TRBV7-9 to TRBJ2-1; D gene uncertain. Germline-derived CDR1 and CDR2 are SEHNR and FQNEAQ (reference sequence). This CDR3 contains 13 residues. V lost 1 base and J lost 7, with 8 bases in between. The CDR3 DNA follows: TGTGCCAGCAGCTTAGTGGAAGGGAATGAGCAGTTCTTC. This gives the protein CASSLVEGNEQFF.

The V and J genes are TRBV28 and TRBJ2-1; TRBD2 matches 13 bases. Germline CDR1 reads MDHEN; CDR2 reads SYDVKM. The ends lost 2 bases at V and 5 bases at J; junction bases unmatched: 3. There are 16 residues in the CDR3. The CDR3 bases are TGTGCCAGCAGTTTACCCGGACTAGCGGGGGACAATGAGCAGTTCTTC. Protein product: CASSLPGLAGDNEQFF.

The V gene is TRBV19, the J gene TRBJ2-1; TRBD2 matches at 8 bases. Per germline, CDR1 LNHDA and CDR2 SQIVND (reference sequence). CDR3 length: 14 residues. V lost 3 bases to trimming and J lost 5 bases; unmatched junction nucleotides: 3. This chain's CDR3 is CASSMAGGNNEQFF. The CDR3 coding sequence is TGTGCCAGTAGTATGGCGGGAGGAAACAATGAGCAGTTCTTC.

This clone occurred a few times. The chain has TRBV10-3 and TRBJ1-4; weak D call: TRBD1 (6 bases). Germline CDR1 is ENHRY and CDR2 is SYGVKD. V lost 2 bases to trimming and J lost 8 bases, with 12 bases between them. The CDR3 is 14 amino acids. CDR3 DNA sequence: TGTGCCATCAGTGAGAAGGGGGGGCCGGAAAAACTGTTTTTT. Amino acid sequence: CAISEKGGPEKLFF.

The CDR3 is CASSLDAYTSLYF. CDR3 DNA sequence: TGTGCCAGCAGCTTAGATGCATACACCTCCCTGTACTTC. The chain combines TRBV7-6 with TRBJ2-7, with D unresolved. This CDR3 comprises 13 residues. V was cut by 1 base and J by 12 bases, with 16 bases left in between. Germline V gene data show CDR1 as SGHVS and CDR2 as FNYEAQ.

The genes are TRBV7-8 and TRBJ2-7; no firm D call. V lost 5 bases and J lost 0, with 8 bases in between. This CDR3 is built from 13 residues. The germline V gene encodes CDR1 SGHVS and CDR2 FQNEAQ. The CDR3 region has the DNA TGTGCCAGCAGCCCCAGGAGCTCCTACGAGCAGTACTTC. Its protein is CASSPRSSYEQYF.

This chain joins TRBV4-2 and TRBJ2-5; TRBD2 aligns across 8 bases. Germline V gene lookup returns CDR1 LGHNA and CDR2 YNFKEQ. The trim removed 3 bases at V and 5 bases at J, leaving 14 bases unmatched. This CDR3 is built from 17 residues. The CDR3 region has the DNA TGTGCCAGCAGCCAGGGAACCGGGACTAGTAATTTCGAGACCCAGTACTTC. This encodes CASSQGTGTSNFETQYF.